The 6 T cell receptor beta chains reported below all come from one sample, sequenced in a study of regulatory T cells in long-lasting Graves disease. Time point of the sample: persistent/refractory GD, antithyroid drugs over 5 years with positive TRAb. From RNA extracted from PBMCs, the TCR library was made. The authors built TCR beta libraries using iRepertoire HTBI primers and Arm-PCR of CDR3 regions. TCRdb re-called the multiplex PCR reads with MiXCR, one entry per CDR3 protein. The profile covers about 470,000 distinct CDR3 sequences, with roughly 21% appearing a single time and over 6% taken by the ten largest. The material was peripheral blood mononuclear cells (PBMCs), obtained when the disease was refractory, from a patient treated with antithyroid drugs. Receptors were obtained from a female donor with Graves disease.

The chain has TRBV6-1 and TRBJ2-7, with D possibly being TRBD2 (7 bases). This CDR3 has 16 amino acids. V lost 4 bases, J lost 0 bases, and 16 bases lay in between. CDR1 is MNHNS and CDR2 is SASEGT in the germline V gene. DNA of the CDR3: TGTGCCAGCAGTGTCGCACGGGGGGCCAACTCCTACGAGCAGTACTTC. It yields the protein CASSVARGANSYEQYF.

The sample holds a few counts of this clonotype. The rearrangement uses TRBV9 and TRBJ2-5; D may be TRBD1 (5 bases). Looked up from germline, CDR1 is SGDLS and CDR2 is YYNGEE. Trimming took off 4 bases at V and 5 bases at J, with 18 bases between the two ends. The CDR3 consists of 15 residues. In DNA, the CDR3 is TGTGCCAGCAGCTCCCATCAAGACAGTAGTGAGACCCAGTACTTC. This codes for CASSSHQDSSETQYF.

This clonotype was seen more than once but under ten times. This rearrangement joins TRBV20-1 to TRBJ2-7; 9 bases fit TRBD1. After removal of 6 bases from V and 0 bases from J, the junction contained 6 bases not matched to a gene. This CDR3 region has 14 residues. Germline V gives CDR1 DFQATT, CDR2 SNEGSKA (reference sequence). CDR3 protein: CSAHRDRVSYEQYF. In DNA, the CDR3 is TGCAGTGCGCACCGGGACAGGGTCTCCTACGAGCAGTACTTC.

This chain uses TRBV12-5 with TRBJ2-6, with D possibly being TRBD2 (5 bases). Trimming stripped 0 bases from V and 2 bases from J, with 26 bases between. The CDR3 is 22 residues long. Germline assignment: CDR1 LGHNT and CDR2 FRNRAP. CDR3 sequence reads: CASGLVTGRVRSSIPGANVLTF. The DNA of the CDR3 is TGTGCTAGTGGTTTGGTCACCGGGCGGGTCCGCAGTTCGATTCCTGGGGCCAACGTCCTGACTTTC.

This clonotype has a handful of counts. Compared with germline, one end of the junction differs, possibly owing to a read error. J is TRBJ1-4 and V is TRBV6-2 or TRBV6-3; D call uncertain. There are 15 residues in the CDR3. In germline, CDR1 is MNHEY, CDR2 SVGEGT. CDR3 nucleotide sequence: TGTGCCAGCAGTGACTCGACGGAGAGCGGTGAAAAACTGTTTTTT. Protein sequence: CASSDSTESGEKLFF.

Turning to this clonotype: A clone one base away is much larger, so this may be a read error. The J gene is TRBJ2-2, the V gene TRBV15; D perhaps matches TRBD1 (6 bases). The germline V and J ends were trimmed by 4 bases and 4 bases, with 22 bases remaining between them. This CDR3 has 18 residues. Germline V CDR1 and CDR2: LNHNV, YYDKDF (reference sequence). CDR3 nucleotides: TGTGCCACCAGCAAGGACAGATGGTTACTCCCGAGCACCGGGGAGCTGTTTTTT. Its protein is CATSKDRWLLPSTGELFF. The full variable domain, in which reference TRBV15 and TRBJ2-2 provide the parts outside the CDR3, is DAMVIQNPRYQVTQFGKPVTLSCSQTLNHNVMYWYQQKSSQAPKLLFHYYDKDFNNEADTPDNFQSRRPNTSFCFLDIRSPGLGDTAMYLCATSKDRWLLPSTGELFFGEGSRLTVL.